This T cell receptor beta chain came from a study of breast tumors, draining lymph nodes, adjacent tissues. General observations from the study: That most tumor T cells come from lymph nodes remained unproven. Findings are consistent with lymph node origin and intratumoral expansion of most tumor T cells.

TCRdb re-called the multiplex PCR reads with MiXCR, one entry per CDR3 protein. In the table there are about 180,000 distinct CDR3 sequences, 30% to 35% of which are singletons. Breast cancer patients provided tissue from their axillary draining lymph nodes. In this sample, this clonotype turned up many times. The antigen is unknown. The CDR3 totals 14 residues. J was trimmed by 6 bases and V by 2 bases; bases with no gene match: 7. CDR1 SGHTA and CDR2 FQGTGA come from the germline V gene. This chain links TRBV7-3 with TRBJ2-7; TRBD2 matches at 7 bases. This TCR derives from a female donor with breast cancer. Some clones in this sample may be carry-over from other donors' samples. Sequenced input: axillary lymph node tissue. DNA of the CDR3: TGTGCCAGCAGCTTAGGGGTTTCGGGGGGCGAGCAGTACTTC. This gives the protein CASSLGVSGGEQYF.